This entry lists 8 T cell receptor beta chains sequenced from one sample in a study of blood T cell repertoires in COVID-19. The data were produced by immunoSEQ multiplex PCR, yet TCRdb's version contains in-frame clones alone and is incomplete. The sample consists of some 31,000 clones, roughly 91% of them appearing once. The sample comprised peripheral blood. The receptors were sampled from a man in his sixties or seventies with active COVID-19.

The V and J genes are TRBV12-3 or TRBV12-4 and TRBJ1-5, with 8 bases lining up with TRBD1. Unmatched junction bases numbered 4, after V lost 6 bases and J lost 6 bases. The CDR3 contains 13 residues. The CDR3 loop is CASRAGGSQPQHF. The DNA of the CDR3 is TGTGCCAGCAGAGCAGGGGGCAGTCAGCCCCAGCATTTT.

The chain uses TRBV18 and TRBJ1-1; D unclear. The CDR3 extends over 13 amino acids. V was clipped by 0 bases and J by 5 bases, with 7 bases between them. Germline lookup yields CDR1 KGHSH and CDR2 LQKENI. The CDR3 spells CASSPPVRTEAFF. The CDR3 DNA is TGTGCCAGCTCACCACCTGTGCGAACTGAAGCTTTCTTT.

The V and J genes are TRBV25-1 and TRBJ1-1; a possible D gene is TRBD1 (6 bases). Germline loops: CDR1 MGHDK, CDR2 SYGVNS. Trimming shortened V by 5 bases and J by 1 base, and 11 bases separated the two germline ends. This CDR3 region has 14 residues. The CDR3: CASSTLGGNTEAFF. The CDR3 nucleotides read TGTGCCAGCAGTACCTTAGGGGGGAACACTGAAGCTTTCTTT. Full variable domain (rest looked up from reference TRBV25-1 and TRBJ1-1): EADIYQTPRYLVIGTGKKITLECSQTMGHDKMYWYQQDPGMELHLIHYSYGVNSTEKGDLSSESTVSRIRTEHFPLTLESARPSHTSQYLCASSTLGGNTEAFFGQGTRLTVV.

The rearrangement uses TRBV29-1 and TRBJ2-3; 9 bases map to TRBD1. The V segment lost 6 bases and the J segment 1 base; nucleotides outside the gene matches: 14. The CDR3 covers 17 residues. Germline V gene data show CDR1 as SQVTM and CDR2 as ANQGSEA. CDR3: CSVLSRFRDRGTDTQYF. The CDR3 DNA follows: TGCAGCGTGCTGTCTAGGTTCCGGGACAGGGGCACAGATACGCAGTATTTT.

This clone was seen more than once but under ten times. V gene TRBV25-1 combines with J gene TRBJ1-1; TRBD1 might be the D (5 bases). Germline V gives CDR1 MGHDK, CDR2 SYGVNS. The V end was cut by 6 bases, the J end by 5 bases, with 13 bases between. The CDR3 runs to 13 residues. The CDR3 region has the DNA TGTGCCAGCAGCTATGGGGGGGGAACTGAAGCTTTCTTT. Its protein product is CASSYGGGTEAFF. Variable domain in full (rest from reference TRBV25-1 and TRBJ1-1): EADIYQTPRYLVIGTGKKITLECSQTMGHDKMYWYQQDPGMELHLIHYSYGVNSTEKGDLSSESTVSRIRTEHFPLTLESARPSHTSQYLCASSYGGGTEAFFGQGTRLTVV.

The chain recombines TRBV4-1 with TRBJ2-3; D is uncertain. The CDR3 is 14 amino acids. V was trimmed by 0 bases and J by 4 bases, leaving 8 bases between them. Germline values: CDR1 MGHRA, CDR2 YSYEKL. DNA of the CDR3: TGCGCCAGCAGCCAAGATGTCGCGGCAGATACGCAGTATTTT. Its protein is CASSQDVAADTQYF.

A few counts support this clone. The chain is built from TRBV6-5 and TRBJ2-7, with no clear D. This CDR3 is built from 11 residues. Germline V CDR1 and CDR2: MNHEY, SVGAGI. Deletions cut 6 bases from V and 6 bases from J, with 9 bases between. The CDR3 region is CASRVSIEQYF. The DNA of the CDR3 is TGTGCCAGCAGGGTTAGTATCGAGCAGTACTTC.

This rearrangement joins TRBV3-1 (or the pseudogene TRBV3-2) to TRBJ1-1; D might be TRBD1 (6 bases). This CDR3 region has 15 residues. CDR1 is LGHDT and CDR2 is YNNKEL in the germline V gene (reference sequence). Trimming pared 4 bases from V and 0 bases from J, leaving 12 bases between. For the CDR3, the DNA is TGTGCCAGCAGCCCCCGGGGACAACTGAACACTGAAGCTTTCTTT. Residues: CASSPRGQLNTEAFF.